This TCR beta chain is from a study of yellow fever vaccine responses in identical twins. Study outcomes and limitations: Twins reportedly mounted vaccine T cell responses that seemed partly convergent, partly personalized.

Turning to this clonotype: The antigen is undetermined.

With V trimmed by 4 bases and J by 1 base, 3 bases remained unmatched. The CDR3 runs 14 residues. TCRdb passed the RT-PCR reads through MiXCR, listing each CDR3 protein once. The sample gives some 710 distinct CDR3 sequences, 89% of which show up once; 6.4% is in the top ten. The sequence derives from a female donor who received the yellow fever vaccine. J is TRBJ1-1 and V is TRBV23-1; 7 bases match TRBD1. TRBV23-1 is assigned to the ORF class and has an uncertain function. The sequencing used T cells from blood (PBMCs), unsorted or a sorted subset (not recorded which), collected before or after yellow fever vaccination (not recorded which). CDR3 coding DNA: TGCGCCAGCAGTCGAGGACAGGCGAACACTGAAGCTTTCTTT. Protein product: CASSRGQANTEAFF.